This record looks at one T cell receptor beta chain sequence and its context. The antigen remains unidentified. The CDR3 runs 19 residues. Looked up from germline, CDR1 is SGHRS and CDR2 is YFSETQ. Losses at the gene ends were 4 bases for V and 2 bases for J; bases not matched to a gene: 18. This sample was taken from a study of T cell responses to AZD1222 COVID-19 vaccine. Repertoires were generated with immunoSEQ multiplex PCR, while TCRdb's copy carries only in-frame clones and drops some. The sample gives 150,000 or so clones, roughly nine tenths of which show up once; roughly 6% is in the top ten. Study-wide results and caveats: Repertoires were collected only later (after the peak T cell response had occurred).

The chain uses TRBV5-1 and TRBJ1-2; 9 bases fit TRBD1. The specimen comprised peripheral blood, sampled on day 0 of AZD1222 vaccination. This receptor was identified in an adult in good health. This chain's CDR3 is CASSLGGFPDRGENYGYTF. The CDR3 DNA follows: TGCGCCAGCAGCCTGGGCGGATTTCCCGACAGGGGGGAGAACTATGGCTACACCTTC.